This T cell receptor (beta chain) comes out of a study of OX40 agonist ivuxolimab in advanced cancers. Study in general: Cancers in dose escalation were hepatocellular, melanoma, renal cell and head and neck. Age averaged around 60 years (range roughly 23 to 80), and 82.7% were male.

The germline V gene encodes CDR1 ENHRY and CDR2 SYGVKD. Losses at the gene ends were 7 bases for V and 3 bases for J; bases not matched to a gene: 3. The CDR3 covers 13 residues. Repertoires were generated with immunoSEQ multiplex PCR, while TCRdb's copy carries only in-frame clones and drops some. The repertoire holds 65,000 to 75,000 clones, roughly 80% seen once, with roughly 0.4% in the top ten. The sampling schedule covered blood at baseline, cycle 4 day 1, and cycle 7 day 1. The V gene is TRBV10-3, the J gene TRBJ2-7; 10 nucleotides agree with TRBD1. Specimen: CD4+ or CD8+ T cells sorted from blood, collected in a trial of the OX40 agonist ivuxolimab. The clonotype comes from an adult with an advanced solid tumor such as melanoma, head and neck, liver or kidney cancer. CDR3 sequence reads: CAIMGQGNYEQYF. CDR3 sequence (DNA): TGTGCCATCATGGGACAGGGGAACTACGAGCAGTACTTC.